The rows below give T cell receptor beta chains drawn from one sample of a study of T-cell memory formation after mild COVID-19. Each CDR3 protein gets one entry after TCRdb re-called the 5' RACE reads with MiXCR. The sample consists of roughly 610,000 distinct CDR3 sequences, roughly a sixth of them appearing once. The specimen sequenced was PBMCs or a T cell subset sorted from them (not recorded which). Receptor source: an adult woman who had mild COVID-19 (a few samples of this study predate the infection). Cell type and time point are not known. Both conserved end residues are part of each CDR3. The D gene is left open where the match is weak.

TRBJ1-2	TRBD1	TRBV20-1	CSARAGTGGVLLIGDGYTF
TRBJ2-1	NA	TRBV19	CASTGPLGNEQFF
TRBJ1-5	NA	TRBV12-3/TRBV12-4	CASSFLGGRNQPQHF
TRBJ1-5	NA	TRBV20-1	CSARDRSGPSYSNQPQHF
TRBJ2-2	TRBD1	TRBV4-1	CASSQEVRQGLNTGELFF
TRBJ2-1	NA	TRBV20-1	CSARAFRAYNEQFF
TRBJ1-6	NA	TRBV14	CASSQDQAAHSPLHF
TRBJ2-7	TRBD2	TRBV3-1	CASSQDGGLAWLEQYF
TRBJ1-5	NA	TRBV6-1	CASSERELEPQHF
TRBJ2-1	TRBD1	TRBV7-2	CASSLSGQKFF
TRBJ2-7	TRBD1	TRBV12-3/TRBV12-4	CASSYTGAEQYF
TRBJ2-2	NA	TRBV5-6	CASSSLRGGELFF
TRBJ2-7	NA	TRBV5-1	CASSFGVVYEQYF
TRBJ1-5	NA	TRBV20-1	CSANFADIQHF
TRBJ1-1	TRBD1	TRBV20-1	CSARTGEPEAFF
TRBJ2-2	TRBD1	TRBV7-2	CASSSRDRGIGELFF
TRBJ1-5	NA	TRBV6-1	CASTRSDISPQHF
TRBJ1-2	NA	TRBV5-5	CASSRRDNYGYTF
TRBJ2-7	TRBD1	TRBV6-5	CASSYTGGQLYEQYF
TRBJ1-1	NA	TRBV5-1	CASSLVGRNTEAFF
TRBJ2-1	NA	TRBV4-1	CASSQVLDEQFF
TRBJ2-1	NA	TRBV5-1	CASSSLGSGREDNEQFF
TRBJ2-7	NA	TRBV6-2/TRBV6-3	CDSSYSMSHPNGQYF
TRBJ1-2	NA	TRBV6-4	CASSDSQATYGYTF
TRBJ1-3	NA	TRBV6-5	CASSYSSGSTSSGNTIYF
TRBJ2-1	TRBD1	TRBV9	CASSARTGGSSDEQFF
TRBJ1-1	NA	TRBV7-9	CASSPHTEAFF
TRBJ1-1	NA	TRBV30	CAWSVNSHTEAFF
TRBJ2-7	NA	TRBV6-5	CASRYSSYEQYF
TRBJ2-1	NA	TRBV5-1	CASSSLGGAGNEQFF
TRBJ1-2	TRBD1	TRBV14	CASSLQATGGGYTF
TRBJ2-1	NA	TRBV7-6	CASSLGINNEQFF
TRBJ2-1	NA	TRBV7-3	CASSPAVGARDEQFF
TRBJ2-1	TRBD1	TRBV12-3/TRBV12-4	CASGVGTVSYNEQFF
TRBJ2-3	NA	TRBV20-1	CSASRDFLTDTQYF
TRBJ2-7	NA	TRBV29-1	CSVGDGRLEYEQYF
TRBJ2-3	NA	TRBV4-1	CASSQVPIHSATDTQYF
TRBJ1-4	NA	TRBV6-6	CASRSEMVPDGSGVF
TRBJ1-5	NA	TRBV12-3/TRBV12-4	CASSDSDSNQPQHF
TRBJ1-1	NA	TRBV20-1	CSAGGGTIHTEAFF
TRBJ2-3	TRBD2	TRBV30	CAWSVGFRTSGYTDTQYF
TRBJ2-7	NA	TRBV12-3/TRBV12-4	CASSSPEGKRDISYEQYF
TRBJ1-4	NA	TRBV5-1	CASSSGGPPEKLFF
TRBJ1-1	NA	TRBV12-3/TRBV12-4	CASSLEWGANTEAFF
TRBJ2-7	NA	TRBV6-2/TRBV6-3	CASRGGPGEQYF
TRBJ1-1	NA	TRBV12-3/TRBV12-4	CASSPRRGVNTEAFF
TRBJ2-5	NA	TRBV18	CASSLTSGTRETQYF
TRBJ2-7	NA	TRBV6-2/TRBV6-3	CASSYGVGTYEQYF
TRBJ1-1	TRBD1	TRBV19	CASSPRGPTEAFF
TRBJ1-2	TRBD1	TRBV20-1	CSAPDRGIGYTF
TRBJ2-6	NA	TRBV9	CASSGSGANVLTF
TRBJ2-2	NA	TRBV6-5	CASSYVGGGDGELFF
TRBJ2-5	NA	TRBV18	CASSPSVETQYF
TRBJ2-7	TRBD2	TRBV25-1	CASSEVDKAGGPYEQYF
TRBJ2-5	NA	TRBV14	CASSRAHETQYF
TRBJ2-3	NA	TRBV18	CASSPRPAGQSTDTQYF
TRBJ1-1	TRBD1	TRBV20-1	CSARVAPGGDRGINTEAFF
TRBJ1-2	NA	TRBV15	CATSRQGGGVYGYTF
TRBJ2-1	NA	TRBV6-1	CASKYSSGNEQFF
TRBJ2-1	NA	TRBV9	CASSVFDYPSSYNEQFF